The clone carrying this T cell receptor beta chain was seen at least ten times. As yet, its antigen is unknown. The sample belongs to a study of T cells in Graves' hyperthyroidism and ophthalmopathy. Study conclusions and caveats: Ophthalmopathy stood apart from stable hyperthyroidism in a 13 V-J model.

It was RNA transcripts that yielded the amplified TCR beta CDR3 regions. HTBI primers were used for first-round RT-PCR of the TCR CDR3. TCRdb itself ran the multiplex PCR reads through MiXCR, one entry per CDR3 protein. Counted here are about 700,000 distinct CDR3 sequences, 11% to 15% occurring once; the ten biggest clones make up approximately 10%. Germline V gene data show CDR1 as SGHDT and CDR2 as YYEEEE. V dropped 0 bases and J dropped 8 bases, with 9 bases sitting between them. The CDR3 contains 13 residues. This chain links TRBV5-6 with TRBJ1-5; perhaps TRBD1 as D (5 bases). The specimen sequenced was blood. This TCR derives from a woman younger than 30 with Graves' hyperthyroidism. The CDR3 here is CASSLGQMKPQHF. The CDR3 region has the DNA TGTGCCAGCAGCTTGGGACAGATGAAGCCCCAGCATTTT.